Described below is a single T cell receptor beta chain sequence and its context. Assay used: immunoSEQ multiplex PCR; TCRdb lists only in-frame clones, some missing. The sample yields approximately 120,000 clones, roughly 92% seen once. This sample is drawn from a study of control samples from healthy donors and cancer patients. The CDR3 length is 15 residues. V dropped 0 bases and J dropped 4 bases, with 11 bases sitting between them. Germline values: CDR1 SGDLS, CDR2 YYNGEE. This chain uses TRBV9 with TRBJ1-3, with unresolved D. The TCR was taken from a man at least 80 years old with head and neck cancer. Input material: PBMCs. This CDR3 is CASSVGTTRGNTIYF. The CDR3 DNA follows: TGTGCCAGCAGCGTAGGGACGACGAGGGGAAACACCATATATTTT.